This is a list of T cell receptor beta chains from one sample in a study of Ad26.COV2.S vaccination and SARS-CoV-2 variants. Generated by immunoSEQ multiplex PCR, the TCRdb table keeps only in-frame clones and is missing some. The sample holds roughly 300,000 clones; 88% are singletons and the top ten take 6.4%. The sequences come from peripheral blood, collected in a trial of Ad26.COV2.S vaccine versus placebo. Every receptor here comes from a person between 18 and 65 years old who received the Ad26.COV2.S COVID-19 vaccine or a placebo. The CDR3 runs from the conserved cysteine through the conserved F or W. D genes are given only for firm matches.

d_call,v_call,cdr3_aa
TRBD1,TRBV18,CASSPRPGTGSYEQYF
TRBD1,TRBV5-1,CASSLEGQGLRSSYEQYF
TRBD1,TRBV12-5,CASGPGQGVYGYTF
TRBD2,TRBV6-5,CASSYGGGETQYF
TRBD1,TRBV7-6,CASSAGQGASDTQYF
.,TRBV6-2/TRBV6-3,CASSQNSYNEQFF
TRBD1,TRBV4-2,CASSPYRQGNYGYTF
.,TRBV6-5,CASTLHPGNTIYF
.,TRBV25-1,CASSERSGGRRTEAFF
TRBD2,TRBV19,CASSITSGTYNEQFF
.,TRBV6-5,CASSSRQSLGNTIYF
.,TRBV11-3,CASSSGYGSGLKNTGELFF
.,TRBV11-1,CASSLVVGSGANVLTF
.,TRBV25-1,CASSTYRALNEKLFF
.,TRBV6-5,CASGLSARTGELFF
TRBD1,TRBV7-3,CASSLNGQGSVTQYF
.,TRBV28,CASRRNYEKLFF
.,TRBV28,CASTRASYGYTF
TRBD1,TRBV29-1,CSVDKTGLGETQYF
.,TRBV6-5,CASSSDGLNTEAFF
TRBD1,TRBV28,CASSFRGGQGARIRYGYTF
.,TRBV27,CASSLRGDGAYGYTF